The TCR beta chain described here comes from a study of post-analysis software for immune sequencing data. Across the study: The patients showed relapsing-remitting, secondary progressive and progressive-relapsing multiple sclerosis courses.

Unique molecular identifiers tagged the TCR beta cDNA libraries. TCRdb re-called the PCR reads with MiXCR, one entry per CDR3 protein. The repertoire includes hundreds of thousands of distinct CDR3 sequences, less than 35% of them detected once, and roughly 13% sits in the top ten. The CDR3 runs 15 residues. With V trimmed by 7 bases and J by 6 bases, 11 bases remained unmatched. Looked up from germline, CDR1 is MNHNS and CDR2 is SASEGT. Details on this clonotype: The antigen remains unidentified.

Study-wide results and caveats: Several TRBV segments were more frequent in patients than controls; TRBV5-6, TRBV5-1 and TRBV20-1 belonged to this group. Multiple sclerosis was associated with a significant reduction in normalized Chao1 diversity relative to controls.

Material: blood. The rearrangement uses TRBV6-1 and TRBJ2-3; 9 nucleotides agree with TRBD2. This sequence originates from a girl aged 5-17 years with multiple sclerosis. CDR3 coding DNA: TGTGCCAGCATAATTAGCGGGGGCCAGGGGGATACGCAGTATTTT. It is translated as CASIISGGQGDTQYF.